These 7 T cell receptor beta chains were all obtained from the same sample, sequenced in a study of response to subunit inactivated influenza vaccine. TCRdb re-called the RT-PCR reads with MiXCR, one entry per CDR3 protein. Among 800,000 or so distinct CDR3 sequences listed, around 20% were seen once. This material consisted of PBMCs from blood, taken 4 to 6 days after vaccination. The receptor source for this set is a man in his fifties who received an inactivated influenza vaccine.

The J gene is TRBJ2-3, the V gene TRBV15; 9 positions match TRBD1. Trimming at V came to 4 bases and at J to 3 bases, leaving 5 bases not matched to a gene. Germline CDR1 reads LNHNV; CDR2 reads YYDKDF (reference sequence). The CDR3 extends over 15 amino acids. This chain's CDR3 is CATSTTGQGTDTQYF. CDR3 coding DNA: TGTGCCACCAGCACCACGGGACAGGGTACAGATACGCAGTATTTT. Together with reference TRBV15 and TRBJ2-3, the CDR3 gives the full variable domain: DAMVIQNPRYQVTQFGKPVTLSCSQTLNHNVMYWYQQKSSQAPKLLFHYYDKDFNNEADTPDNFQSRRPNTSFCFLDIRSPGLGDTAMYLCATSTTGQGTDTQYFGPGTRLTVL.

The chain links TRBV6-2 or TRBV6-3 to TRBJ2-5; 12 nucleotides line up with TRBD2. The CDR3 covers 15 residues. V dropped 7 bases and J dropped 1; count of bases not matched to a gene: 4. Germline CDR1 is MNHEY and CDR2 is SVGEGT. CDR3 sequence: CASTRLAGAQETQYF. The CDR3 DNA sequence: TGTGCCAGCACCCGACTAGCGGGAGCCCAAGAGACCCAGTACTTC.

The V call is TRBV7-9, the J call TRBJ2-1; TRBD2 agrees at 7 bases. The J segment lost 9 bases and the V segment lost 3 bases, leaving 5 bases of the junction unmatched. In germline, CDR1 is SEHNR, CDR2 FQNEAQ (reference sequence). The CDR3 loop spans 13 amino acids. The CDR3 coding sequence is TGTGCCAGCAGCTTTCGCGGGGGACGTGAGCAGTTCTTC. As protein: CASSFRGGREQFF.

The V call is TRBV20-1, the J call TRBJ1-2; D remains unclear. Germline CDR1 is DFQATT and CDR2 is SNEGSKA (reference sequence). The CDR3 runs 11 residues. Between the trimmed V and J ends, which lost 6 bases and 8 bases, there was a span of 13 bases. The CDR3 reads CSAELKMGYTF. The CDR3 DNA reads as TGCAGTGCCGAACTGAAGATGGGCTACACCTTC.

The CDR3 sequence is CASSHPGTSGGIEQFF. The CDR3, as DNA: TGCGCCAGCAGCCATCCCGGGACTAGCGGGGGCATAGAGCAGTTCTTC. This chain connects TRBV4-3 to TRBJ2-1; 14 positions match TRBD2. The CDR3 sequence is 16 residues long. From germline, CDR1 is LGHNA and CDR2 YSLEER. After removal of 3 bases from V and 10 bases from J, the junction contained 8 bases not matched to a gene.

This clonotype has only a few counts. This chain joins TRBV29-1 and TRBJ2-3; D is unclear. CDR1 and CDR2 from the germline V gene are SQVTM and ANQGSEA. CDR3 length: 11 amino acids. V shed 8 bases and J shed 6 bases, with 12 bases lying between them. In DNA form, the CDR3 reads TGCAGCTCATATAGGGCGGATACGCAGTATTTT. Residues: CSSYRADTQYF.

This clonotype was seen a handful of times. The chain carries TRBV7-9 and TRBJ2-4, with 8 bases lining up with TRBD2. Germline loops: CDR1 SEHNR, CDR2 FQNEAQ (reference sequence). The CDR3 totals 16 residues. V trimming: 0 bases; J trimming: 2 bases; junction bases outside the gene matches: 3. The DNA for the CDR3 is TGTGCCAGCAGCTTAGCGCCGGGAGGGTCCAAAAACATTCAGTACTTC. Residues: CASSLAPGGSKNIQYF.